One T cell receptor (beta chain) is described in this entry. V was shortened by 3 bases and J by 3 bases, with 8 bases between the two germline ends. Germline V gives CDR1 DFQATT, CDR2 SNEGSKA (reference sequence). The CDR3 has 12 amino acids. The data originate from a study of blood T cell repertoires in COVID-19. About the research overall: The origin of the acute and convalescent COVID-19 samples was the United States, Italy and Spain. Sources were T cells, B-cell-depleted T cells, or PBMCs; the material itself was cDNA or gDNA.

Per the study methods: Reference gene primer amplification yielded estimated nucleated cell counts. The protocol was immunoSEQ multiplex PCR, while the TCRdb copy is restricted to in-frame clones and leaves out a portion. That table supplies the V and J calls and clone size; D and trimming were determined from the DNA. The sample has about 160,000 clones, 85% to 90% seen once. The rearrangement joins TRBV20-1 to TRBJ2-5; D may be TRBD2 (6 bases). Specimen: peripheral blood. The source is a man in his fifties with active or convalescent COVID-19. Written as DNA, the CDR3 is TGCAGTGCTAGTCCGGGGGAAGAGACCCAGTACTTC. Its translation is CSASPGEETQYF.